The 15 T cell receptor beta chains listed next were all sequenced from one sample in a study of CD8+ T cells in alopecia areata. Investigators isolated RNA and reverse transcribed it into cDNA to act as the sequencing template. Assay: immunoSEQ multiplex PCR; the TCRdb copy retains only in-frame clones and omits some. This table holds more than 110,000 clones, roughly 82% found once. The treatment: oral pan-JAK inhibitor, 5-10 mg twice daily. The sequences come from CD8+ T cells sorted from blood, collected at week 4, from a patient treated with tofacitinib. These receptors were obtained from a human donor with alopecia areata.

The rearrangement joins TRBV15 to TRBJ2-2; D is ambiguous. The CDR3 covers 16 residues. Germline V gene data show CDR1 as LNHNV and CDR2 as YYDKDF (reference sequence). V gave up 0 bases and J gave up 1 base, with 9 bases separating them. CDR3 nucleotide sequence: TGTGCCACCAGCAGAGATTTGGCGGTGAACACCGGGGAGCTGTTTTTT. Translating it yields CATSRDLAVNTGELFF.

This chain joins TRBV7-2 and TRBJ2-3, with TRBD2 matching over 10 bases. V shed 7 bases, J shed 6 bases, and the junction held 10 bases outside the gene matches. The CDR3 has 15 residues. Germline CDR1 is SGHTA and CDR2 is FQGNSA. The CDR3 nucleotides are TGTGCCAGCAATCCCCCTAGCGGGGGAGATGATACGCAGTATTTT. Translation: CASNPPSGGDDTQYF.

J is TRBJ2-2 and V is TRBV7-9, with 8 bases lining up with TRBD1. The CDR3 totals 15 residues. Losses at the gene ends were 4 bases for V and 6 bases for J; bases not matched to a gene: 7. The germline V gene has CDR1 SEHNR and CDR2 FQNEAQ (reference sequence). Here the CDR3 DNA reads TGTGCCAGCAGCTCGACAGGGGTTAGGGCCGGGGAGCTGTTTTTT. Amino acids: CASSSTGVRAGELFF.

This sequence joins TRBV7-2 and TRBJ2-2; tentative D call: TRBD1 (6 bases). The CDR3 is 17 residues long. Trimming removed 1 base at V and 0 bases at J, with 12 bases between. Per germline, CDR1 SGHTA and CDR2 FQGNSA. The CDR3 nucleotides read TGTGCCAGCAGCTTAGATGGACAGACAGCGAACACCGGGGAGCTGTTTTTT. Encoded protein: CASSLDGQTANTGELFF.

This rearrangement joins TRBV7-9 to TRBJ2-2; 12 bases fit TRBD2. The CDR3 totals 16 residues. J was trimmed by 4 bases and V by 5 bases; bases with no gene match: 5. The germline CDR1 and CDR2 sequences are SEHNR and FQNEAQ (reference sequence). The DNA for the CDR3 is TGTGCCAGCAGCAGACTAGCGGGGGCCACCACCGGGGAGCTGTTTTTT. Translated, it gives CASSRLAGATTGELFF. The full variable domain, its missing parts supplied by reference TRBV7-9 and TRBJ2-2, is DTGVSQNPRHKITKRGQNVTFRCDPISEHNRLYWYRQTLGQGPEFLTYFQNEAQLEKSRLLSDRFSAERPKGSFSTLEIQRTEQGDSAMYLCASSRLAGATTGELFFGEGSRLTVL.

The rearrangement links TRBV4-3 to TRBJ2-7; perhaps TRBD1 as D (6 bases). Trimming shortened V by 0 bases and J by 3 bases, and 12 bases separated the two germline ends. There are 15 residues in the CDR3. Germline V gives CDR1 LGHNA, CDR2 YSLEER. CDR3 loop: CASSQDRDNDYEQYF. The CDR3 region has the DNA TGCGCCAGCAGCCAAGATCGGGACAACGACTACGAGCAGTACTTC.

This clone was counted between two and nine times. This chain joins TRBV29-1 and TRBJ2-7; 9 bases agree with TRBD2. The germline CDR1 and CDR2 sequences are SQVTM and ANQGSEA. The CDR3 loop spans 17 amino acids. The trim removed 3 bases at V and 1 base at J, leaving 13 bases unmatched. In nucleotides, the CDR3 is TGCAGCGTTGAGCCAGGGGAAAGTAGCGGGGGATCCTACGAGCAGTACTTC. The encoded protein is CSVEPGESSGGSYEQYF.

The chain joins TRBV5-1 to TRBJ2-7; TRBD1 agrees at 10 bases. The CDR3 is 15 amino acids. The germline CDR1 and CDR2 sequences are SGHRS and YFSETQ. J gave up 3 bases and V 3 bases, and 6 bases lay outside the gene matches. The CDR3 spells CASSSDRGIGYEQYF. CDR3 sequence (DNA): TGCGCCAGCAGCTCGGACAGGGGGATAGGCTACGAGCAGTACTTC.

V and J are TRBV12-5 and TRBJ2-1; D is unclear. The CDR3 has 12 residues. The germline V gene encodes CDR1 LGHNT and CDR2 FRNRAP. Trimming took 6 bases from V and 7 from J, leaving 10 bases between them. The CDR3 nucleotides are TGTGCTAGTGGAGGGCGGCAGAATGAGCAGTTCTTC. This codes for CASGGRQNEQFF.

This clone came up a few times. CDR3 region: CASSDAGLAGNNGGETQYF. Written as DNA, the CDR3 is TGTGCCAGCAGCGACGCGGGACTAGCGGGGAATAACGGAGGAGAGACCCAGTACTTC. The V gene is TRBV5-4, the J gene TRBJ2-5; 13 bases map to TRBD2. Trimming took 4 bases from V and 4 from J; bases not matched to a gene: 16. The CDR3 is made up of 19 amino acids. From germline, CDR1 is SGHNT and CDR2 YYREEE (reference sequence).

This chain uses TRBV6-5 with TRBJ2-7, with 10 bases fitting TRBD1. This CDR3 has 14 amino acids. Losses at the gene ends were 2 bases for V and 7 bases for J; bases not matched to a gene: 5. CDR1 is MNHEY and CDR2 is SVGAGI in the germline V gene. CDR3 bases: TGTGCCAGCAGTTACGGGGGACAGGGGAGAGAGCAGTACTTC. This encodes CASSYGGQGREQYF.

This clone was seen a single time. The V and J genes are TRBV7-9 and TRBJ2-7; D uncertain. Germline assignment: CDR1 SEHNR and CDR2 FQNEAQ (reference sequence). The CDR3 spans 18 residues. Trimming shortened V by 0 bases and J by 0 bases, and 18 bases separated the two germline ends. The DNA of the CDR3 is TGTGCCAGCAGCTTAGCTGGGTTGACACTTTCCCTCTCCTACGAGCAGTACTTC. It translates to CASSLAGLTLSLSYEQYF.

As for this clone: One junction end does not reproduce the germline sequence, and a read error may be involved. The rearrangement links TRBV7-7 to TRBJ2-5; D is perhaps TRBD1 or TRBD2 (5 bases each). Germline V gene data show CDR1 as SSHAT and CDR2 as FNYEAQ (reference sequence). CDR3 length: 15 amino acids. The CDR3 here is CASSLEWGPGETQYF. CDR3 sequence (DNA): TGTGCTAGCAGCTTAGAGTGGGGACCGGGAGAGACCCAGTACTTC.

V usage is TRBV27 and J usage is TRBJ2-2; 10 nucleotides align to TRBD1. The CDR3 is made up of 16 amino acids. Germline values: CDR1 MNHEY, CDR2 SMNVEV (reference sequence). V was clipped by 7 bases and J by 4 bases; unmatched bases: 9. Here the CDR3 reads CASKAGTGVTTGELFF. CDR3 nucleotide sequence: TGTGCCAGCAAAGCCGGGACAGGGGTCACCACCGGGGAGCTGTTTTTT.

CDR3 nucleotides: TGTGCCAGCAGCTCGGACGGCGAAGCTTTCTTT. Protein product: CASSSDGEAFF. The chain carries TRBV9 and TRBJ1-1; D is ambiguous. V gave up 4 bases and J gave up 8 bases, with 9 bases separating them. This CDR3 is built from 11 residues. Per the germline V gene, CDR1 is SGDLS and CDR2 is YYNGEE.